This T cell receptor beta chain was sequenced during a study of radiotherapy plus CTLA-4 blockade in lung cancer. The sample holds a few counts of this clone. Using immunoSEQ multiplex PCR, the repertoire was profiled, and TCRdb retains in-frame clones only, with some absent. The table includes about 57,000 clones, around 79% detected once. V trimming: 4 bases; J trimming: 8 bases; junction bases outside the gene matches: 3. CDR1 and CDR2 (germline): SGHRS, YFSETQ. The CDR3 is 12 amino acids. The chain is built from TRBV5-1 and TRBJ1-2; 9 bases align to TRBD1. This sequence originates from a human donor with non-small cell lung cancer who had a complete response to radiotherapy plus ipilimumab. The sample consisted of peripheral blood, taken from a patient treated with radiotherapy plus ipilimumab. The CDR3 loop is CASSIGQGGYTF. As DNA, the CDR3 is TGCGCCAGCAGCATAGGACAGGGGGGCTACACCTTC.